The 26 T cell receptor beta chains below all came from one sample that was sequenced in a study of CD8+CD57+ T cells in acquired aplastic anemia. The template for TCR beta VDJ and CDR3 sequence profiling was genomic DNA. TCRdb called the reads again in MiXCR, with one record for every CDR3 protein. The table lists about half a million distinct CDR3 sequences, around 33% of them singletons. Patients included in sequencing had previously demonstrated CD8+CD57+ cell expansion by flow cytometry. Sequences were obtained from sorted CD4+, CD8+, or CD8+CD57+ T cells (not recorded which) from PBMCs. The receptors shown here come from a human donor with aplastic anemia.

The V gene is TRBV29-1, the J gene TRBJ1-1, with a weak D call TRBD1 (5 bases). V was shortened by 7 bases and J by 2 bases, with 17 bases between the two germline ends. Per germline, CDR1 SQVTM and CDR2 ANQGSEA. The CDR3 consists of 14 residues. CDR3 nucleotide sequence: TGCAGCGCCGCCCCCTGGGGGGGAAACACTGAAGCTTTCTTT. Its protein is CSAAPWGGNTEAFF.

This clonotype was recorded at least ten times. The gene calls are TRBV19 and TRBJ2-1; D gene ambiguous. V shed 0 bases and J shed 5 bases, with 8 bases lying between them. CDR1 is LNHDA and CDR2 is SQIVND in the germline V gene (reference sequence). CDR3 length equals 14 residues. Here the CDR3 reads CASSIDGSNNEQFF. CDR3 sequence (DNA): TGTGCCAGTAGTATAGATGGCAGCAACAATGAGCAGTTCTTC.

In its sample, this clonotype was seen a few times. This chain connects TRBV30 to TRBJ1-2; D uncertain. This CDR3 has 14 amino acids. V was pared by 0 bases and J by 3 bases, with 11 bases between. Per the germline V gene, CDR1 is GTSNPN and CDR2 is SVGIG (reference sequence). The CDR3 protein is CAWSVTSAHYGYTF. The CDR3 nucleotides read TGTGCCTGGAGTGTAACCTCGGCTCACTATGGCTACACCTTC.

The V call is TRBV7-2, the J call TRBJ1-5; D ambiguous. CDR1 and CDR2 from the germline V gene are SGHTA and FQGNSA. This CDR3 contains 10 residues. V lost 6 bases, J lost 14 bases, and 11 bases lay in between. Here the CDR3 reads CASRPYNEHF. CDR3 in DNA: TGTGCCAGCAGACCTTACAATGAGCATTTT.

This clonotype was detected once. This chain joins TRBV7-2 and TRBJ2-2; a possible D gene is TRBD2 (5 bases). V lost 0 bases and J 1 base, leaving 12 bases between the germline ends. The CDR3 spans 17 residues. Germline V gene lookup returns CDR1 SGHTA and CDR2 FQGNSA. The CDR3 region has the DNA TGTGCCAGCAGCTTAGCGTCAGGAGGTCTGAACACCGGGGAGCTGTTTTTT. Protein product: CASSLASGGLNTGELFF.

This clonotype occurred many times. The CDR3 DNA sequence: TGTGCCAGCAGTGAAGTGAGATCTGAATCTAATTCACCCCTCCACTTT. Protein: CASSEVRSESNSPLHF. This chain uses TRBV2 with TRBJ1-6; D gene ambiguous. The CDR3 runs to 16 residues. Germline V gene lookup returns CDR1 SNHLY and CDR2 FYNNEI. The ends were cut back, 1 base at V and 6 bases at J, with 13 bases in the middle.

Only one count was recorded for this clonotype. V usage is TRBV10-3 and J usage is TRBJ1-2, with D hard to call. Germline CDR1 and CDR2: ENHRY and SYGVKD. There are 12 residues in the CDR3. Trimming removed 3 bases at V and 5 bases at J, with 7 bases between. Here the CDR3 DNA reads TGTGCCATCAGTGACGTCGGGTATGGCTACACCTTC. Translation gives CAISDVGYGYTF.

Worth noting for this clonotype: A much bigger clone sits one base away, suggesting this may be a read error. J is TRBJ1-1 and V is TRBV7-9, with D unresolved. The length of the CDR3 is 13 residues. CDR1 is SEHNR, CDR2 FQNEAQ, per germline (reference sequence). CDR3 in amino acids: CAGSPPQNTEAFF. The DNA for the CDR3 is TGTGCCGGCAGCCCCCCCCAGAACACTGAAGCTTTCTTT.

This clonotype has only one observation. The V gene is TRBV7-8, the J gene TRBJ2-3; 13 bases agree with TRBD2. Per the germline V gene, CDR1 is SGHVS and CDR2 is FQNEAQ. The CDR3 consists of 14 residues. V trimming: 1 base; J trimming: 8 bases; junction bases outside the gene matches: 0. The CDR3 spells CASSLGTSGGTQYF. The CDR3 DNA sequence: TGTGCCAGCAGCTTAGGGACTAGCGGGGGTACGCAGTATTTT.

The sample holds many counts of this clonotype. The chain joins TRBV24-1 to TRBJ1-1, with no clear D. Germline assignment: CDR1 KGHDR and CDR2 SFDVKD. The length of the CDR3 is 12 residues. V lost 10 bases and J 2 bases, leaving 10 bases between the germline ends. The CDR3 nucleotides read TGTGCCACAAGAGGACCTAACACTGAAGCTTTCTTT. The encoded protein is CATRGPNTEAFF.

The chain has TRBV10-3 and TRBJ1-6; D is ambiguous. From germline, CDR1 is ENHRY and CDR2 SYGVKD. The CDR3 length is 12 residues. V lost 10 bases to trimming and J lost 15 bases, with 19 bases between them. This CDR3 is CASNLDKGFLHF. The CDR3 nucleotides are TGTGCCAGCAATCTCGATAAGGGTTTCCTCCACTTT.

This clonotype occurred many times. This chain uses TRBV7-3 with TRBJ2-5; no clear D gene. The germline CDR1 and CDR2 sequences are SGHTA and FQGTGA. V was clipped by 4 bases and J by 5 bases, with 8 bases between them. This CDR3 has 12 amino acids. CDR3 coding DNA: TGTGCCAGCAGCTACCTCGGGGAGACCCAGTACTTC. This gives the protein CASSYLGETQYF.

V gene TRBV4-1 combines with J gene TRBJ2-3; TRBD2 aligns across 10 bases. V trimming: 1 base; J trimming: 6 bases; junction bases outside the gene matches: 1. Looked up from germline, CDR1 is MGHRA and CDR2 is YSYEKL. The CDR3 contains 14 residues. Written as DNA, the CDR3 is TGCGCCAGCAGCCAAGCTAGCGGGGGTGATACGCAGTATTTT. Translating gives CASSQASGGDTQYF.

Comments on this clonotype: A read error may account for a junction end that differs from germline. The genes are TRBV28 and TRBJ2-1; 11 positions match TRBD2. The CDR3 has 17 residues. Germline values: CDR1 MDHEN, CDR2 SYDVKM. CDR3 protein: CASSSFTGTSGDNEQFF. CDR3 bases: TGTGCTAGCAGTTCATTTACCGGGACTAGCGGTGACAATGAGCAGTTCTTC.

Details on this clonotype: A read error may be the cause here, since a much bigger clone is one base away. The chain couples TRBV2 to TRBJ2-1, with 15 bases lining up with TRBD2. CDR1 is SNHLY and CDR2 is FYNNEI in the germline V gene. This CDR3 has 15 residues. For the CDR3, the DNA is TGTGCCAGCAGCGCGGGACTAGCGGGAGGCACCGAGCAGCTCTTC. It specifies CASSAGLAGGTEQLF.

The sample holds many counts of this clonotype. V is TRBV15 and J is TRBJ1-2; D is undetermined. Trimming left V 5 bases short and J 1 base short, with 20 bases between. There are 17 residues in the CDR3. The germline CDR1 and CDR2 sequences are LNHNV and YYDKDF (reference sequence). Here the CDR3 reads CATSSGGMAAYNYGYTF. The CDR3 nucleotides are TGTGCCACCAGCTCCGGAGGTATGGCAGCTTATAACTATGGCTACACCTTC.

In this sample, this clonotype turned up many times. V and J are TRBV20-1 and TRBJ1-6; 9 bases agree with TRBD1. CDR3 length equals 16 residues. Germline values: CDR1 DFQATT, CDR2 SNEGSKA (reference sequence). J was trimmed by 6 bases and V by 2 bases; bases with no gene match: 8. The CDR3 reads CSARPSGTGSNSPLHF. CDR3 DNA sequence: TGCAGTGCTAGACCCTCCGGGACAGGGTCTAATTCACCCCTCCACTTT.

Note on this clonotype: This may stem from a read error, because a much larger clone lies one nucleotide away. The rearrangement uses TRBV7-8 and TRBJ2-7; D is unresolved. Trimming took 2 bases from V and 0 from J, leaving 11 bases between them. The CDR3 contains 15 residues. Germline values: CDR1 SGHVS, CDR2 FQNEAQ. The CDR3, as DNA: TGTGCCAGCAGCTTATCTCTTGAGGCCTCCTACGAGCAGTACTTC. Translating it yields CASSLSLEASYEQYF.

The chain combines TRBV4-2 with TRBJ2-7, with TRBD2 identical over 10 bases. The CDR3 length is 16 residues. Per germline, CDR1 LGHNA and CDR2 YNFKEQ. Trimming took 0 bases from V and 3 from J; bases not matched to a gene: 5. Here the CDR3 DNA reads TGTGCCAGCAGCCAAGAAGGGACTAGCGAATTCTACGAGCAGTACTTC. This translates into CASSQEGTSEFYEQYF.

This clonotype was seen ten or more times. V and J are TRBV7-2 and TRBJ1-5; D might be TRBD1 (5 bases). The CDR3 has 14 amino acids. The germline V gene has CDR1 SGHTA and CDR2 FQGNSA. V was clipped by 0 bases and J by 6 bases, with 9 bases between them. CDR3 in amino acids: CASSLAQGGQPQHF. Written as DNA, the CDR3 is TGTGCCAGCAGCTTAGCGCAGGGTGGTCAGCCCCAGCATTTT.

This clonotype was counted between two and nine times. The J gene is TRBJ1-3, the V gene TRBV12-3 or TRBV12-4; 7 positions match TRBD1. The CDR3 sequence is 14 residues long. With V trimmed by 7 bases and J by 2 bases, 5 bases remained unmatched. For the CDR3, the DNA is TGTGCCAGCATCCAGGGGGACCCTGGAAACACCATATATTTT. Amino acid sequence: CASIQGDPGNTIYF.

The chain carries TRBV5-1 and TRBJ2-1, with a possible D match to TRBD1 (6 bases). Trimming removed 3 bases from V and 7 bases from J, with 17 bases in between. Germline V gene lookup returns CDR1 SGHRS and CDR2 YFSETQ. CDR3 length: 15 amino acids. The CDR3 region has the DNA TGCGCCAGCAGCTCGCAGGGGCTAGTCTGGAATGAGCAGTTCTTC. This gives the protein CASSSQGLVWNEQFF.

The chain's CDR3 is CASSRLSLGTDHNYEQYF. The CDR3 bases are TGTGCCAGCAGCCGCCTCTCGCTAGGGACGGATCATAACTACGAGCAGTACTTC. The rearrangement joins TRBV7-2 to TRBJ2-7; TRBD1 or TRBD2 may be the D gene (5 bases each). This CDR3 region has 18 residues. Germline values: CDR1 SGHTA, CDR2 FQGNSA. V was pared by 5 bases and J by 3 bases, with 26 bases between.

This clonotype turned up a few times. The chain recombines TRBV5-4 with TRBJ2-6; no clear D. The germline V and J ends were trimmed by 2 bases and 1 base, with 7 bases remaining between them. The CDR3 consists of 15 residues. Looked up from germline, CDR1 is SGHNT and CDR2 is YYREEE (reference sequence). DNA of the CDR3: TGTGCCAGCAGCTTATATGCGTCTGGGGCCAACGTCCTGACTTTC. This encodes CASSLYASGANVLTF. Using reference TRBV5-4 and TRBJ2-6 for the parts outside the CDR3, the full variable domain is ETGVTQSPTHLIKTRGQQVTLRCSSQSGHNTVSWYQQALGQGPQFIFQYYREEENGRGNFPPRFSGLQFPNYSSELNVNALELDDSALYLCASSLYASGANVLTFGAGSRLTVL.

This clonotype was observed at least ten times. The rearrangement uses TRBV10-3 and TRBJ1-2; D is ambiguous. The germline V and J ends were trimmed by 3 bases and 5 bases, with 10 bases remaining between them. This CDR3 is built from 13 residues. In germline, CDR1 is ENHRY, CDR2 SYGVKD. CDR3 DNA: TGTGCCATCAGTGAACCGAGCAGATATGGCTACACCTTC. This codes for CAISEPSRYGYTF.

This rearrangement joins TRBV2 to TRBJ2-5; 7 bases are a match to TRBD1. CDR1 is SNHLY and CDR2 is FYNNEI in the germline V gene. V lost 5 bases and J lost 2; bases outside the gene matches: 11. CDR3 length: 16 amino acids. DNA of the CDR3: TGTGCCAGCAGTTTCGGACTCGGGACAGTACAAGAGACCCAGTACTTC. Protein sequence: CASSFGLGTVQETQYF.